The rows below give T cell receptor beta chains drawn from one sample of a study of cytomegalovirus exposure and HLA in healthy donors. Data came from immunoSEQ multiplex PCR; TCRdb stores just in-frame clones and leaves some out. The table shows over 100,000 clones, with 55% to 75% occurring only once. The material sequenced was PBMCs. All receptors derive from a woman aged 70-85 years in good health and CMV-seropositive. Both conserved end residues are part of each CDR3. The D gene is left open where the match is weak. Clone size is not always given. Where it is, it says once, few, many or a class for expanded clones.

size	V	J	D	DNA	CDR3
NA	TRBV19	TRBJ2-7	NA	TGTGCCAGTAGTTGGACAGACTCCTACGAGCAGTACTTC	CASSWTDSYEQYF
few	TRBV5-5	TRBJ2-3	NA	TGTGCCAGCAGCCAACTAGCTGCAGATACGCAGTATTTT	CASSQLAADTQYF
NA	TRBV5-6	TRBJ1-1	NA	TGTGCCAGCAGCTATAGTATGCAGGGAACAATGAACACTGAAGCTTTCTTT	CASSYSMQGTMNTEAFF
NA	TRBV4-1	TRBJ1-1	TRBD1	TGCGCCAGCAGGGCACAGGGGGCAAACACTGAAGCTTTCTTT	CASRAQGANTEAFF
NA	TRBV15	TRBJ2-7	NA	TGTGCCACCAGCAGAGATAAGTCAAAGGGAGCTGGAGGGCAGTACTTC	CATSRDKSKGAGGQYF
NA	TRBV7-9	TRBJ1-2	NA	TGTGCCAGCCCCAATGGCTACACCTTC	CASPNGYTF
NA	TRBV6-5	TRBJ1-1	NA	TGTGCCAGCAGTTTCCTCTTGAACACTGAAGCTTTCTTT	CASSFLLNTEAFF
NA	TRBV6-5	TRBJ1-1	TRBD1	TGTGCCAGCAGTGACAGGGTTGAAGCTTTCTTT	CASSDRVEAFF
NA	TRBV12-5	TRBJ1-4	NA	TGTGCTAGTGGTTGGTCAATGGCCAATGAAAAACTGTTTTTT	CASGWSMANEKLFF
NA	TRBV5-1	TRBJ1-2	NA	TGCGCCAGCAGCCAACAGGGTGCCAACTATGGCTACACCTTC	CASSQQGANYGYTF
NA	TRBV29-1	TRBJ1-1	TRBD1	TGCAGCGTTAGGACAGGAACTGAAGCTTTCTTT	CSVRTGTEAFF
NA	TRBV15	TRBJ1-2	TRBD1	TGTGCCACCAGCAGGGACAGGATAACTAACTATGGCTACACCTTC	CATSRDRITNYGYTF
NA	TRBV4-3	TRBJ1-5	NA	TGCGCCAGCAGCCAAGACTTCGGGAACCAGCCCCAGCATTTT	CASSQDFGNQPQHF
NA	TRBV27	TRBJ1-5	NA	TGTGCCAGCAGTTTATACCCGGAGACGCCCCAGCATTTT	CASSLYPETPQHF
NA	TRBV5-6	TRBJ1-2	TRBD1	TGTGCCAGCAGCTCGGGACAGTACTCCGACACCTTC	CASSSGQYSDTF
NA	TRBV10-3	TRBJ1-1	TRBD1	TGTGCCATCAGTGCCGGGACAGGGTGGAACACTGAAGCTTTCTTT	CAISAGTGWNTEAFF